One sample yielded the 5 T cell receptor beta chains listed below, sequenced in a study of tumor and adjacent non-tumor tissue in lung cancer listed by TCRdb under 2018. Library method: multiplex PCR. Sequenced on an Illumina HiSeq 2500. TCRbeta libraries were constructed through three rounds of nested PCR with primers (Table S4) according to protocols modified from ARM-PCR. In TCRdb, the public reads were trimmed at Q25 with fastp and aligned with MiXCR, with productive beta chains retained. Rows merge per CDR3 protein into single entries with the most common DNA and genes. Within this sample are 77,000 or so distinct CDR3 sequences, with around 76% of them counted one time only. Around two fifths of the sample comes from the top ten. RNA was extracted from bulk unsorted tissue and checked for quality with a NanoDrop ND-1000 and an Agilent 2100. Distant non-tumor tissue taken more than 3 cm from the tumor edge was used as the normal lung sample.

The specimen was distant non-tumor lung tissue. These receptors all stem from a man between 65 and 85 years old with non-small cell lung cancer.

In this sample, this clonotype turned up a few times. The gene calls are TRBV5-1 and TRBJ1-6, with D perhaps TRBD1 (5 bases). Germline CDR1 SGHRS, CDR2 YFSETQ. The CDR3 has 15 residues. Deletions cut 0 bases from V and 9 bases from J, with 13 bases between. CDR3 loop: CASSLDRSSISPLHF. The CDR3 DNA follows: TGCGCCAGCAGCTTGGACAGGTCGTCAATTTCACCCCTCCACTTT.

This clonotype appeared once. This may come from a read error, since a much larger clone is one base off. The chain links TRBV7-9 to TRBJ1-2, with TRBD1 as a possible D gene (5 bases). Germline-derived CDR1 and CDR2 are SEHNR and FQNEAQ (reference sequence). The CDR3 runs 17 residues. CDR3 amino acids: CASSLYLSAGNDYDYTF. The CDR3, as DNA: TGTGCCAGCAGCTTATATCTTAGCGCAGGGAACGACTATGACTACACCTTC.

The DNA for the CDR3 is TGTGCCTGGACCAGGACGAGGAACACTGAAGCTTTCTTT. This translates into CAWTRTRNTEAFF. The rearrangement links TRBV30 to TRBJ1-1; D unclear. Trimming left V 4 bases short and J 1 base short, with 10 bases between. Germline V gives CDR1 GTSNPN, CDR2 SVGIG (reference sequence). The CDR3 contains 13 residues. Combining the CDR3 with reference TRBV30 and TRBJ1-1 gives the whole variable domain SQTIHQWPATLVQPVGSPLSLECTVEGTSNPNLYWYRQAAGRGLQLLFYSVGIGQISSEVPQNLSASRPQDRQFILSSKKLLLSDSGFYLCAWTRTRNTEAFFGQGTRLTVV.

This clonotype showed up just once. The chain is built from TRBV20-1 and TRBJ2-1; TRBD2 matches at 8 bases. Per the germline V gene, CDR1 is DFQATT and CDR2 is SNEGSKA (reference sequence). The V gene end was trimmed by 6 bases and the J gene end by 3 bases; junction bases not matched to a gene: 7. CDR3 length: 14 amino acids. The CDR3 nucleotides are TGCAGTGCCACGGGGGGGCCTAACTACAATGAGCAGTTCTTC. Encoded protein: CSATGGPNYNEQFF.

A word on this clonotype: The CDR3 end shows no conserved phenylalanine or tryptophan, and so a read error is likely. The chain carries TRBV7-8 and TRBJ2-5; D is unresolved. The CDR3 loop spans 15 amino acids. The germline CDR1 and CDR2 sequences are SGHVS and FQNEAQ. The V and J ends lost 2 bases and 0 bases respectively, with 10 bases between them. CDR3 nucleotides: TGTGCCAGCAGCTTACCCGTGTCGTACCAAGAGACCCAGTACATC. This gives the protein CASSLPVSYQETQYI.